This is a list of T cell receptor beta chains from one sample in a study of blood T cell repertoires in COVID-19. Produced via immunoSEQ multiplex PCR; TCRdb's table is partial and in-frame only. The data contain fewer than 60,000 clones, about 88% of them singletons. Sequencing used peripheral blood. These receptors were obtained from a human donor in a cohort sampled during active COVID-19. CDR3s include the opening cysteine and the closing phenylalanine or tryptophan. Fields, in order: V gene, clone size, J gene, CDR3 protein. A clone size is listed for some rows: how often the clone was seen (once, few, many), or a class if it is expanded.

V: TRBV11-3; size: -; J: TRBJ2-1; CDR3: CASSLNPQAARISNEQFF
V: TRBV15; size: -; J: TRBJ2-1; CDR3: CATSRDRQALAYNEQFF
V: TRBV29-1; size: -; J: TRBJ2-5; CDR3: CSFSGRVPGETQYF
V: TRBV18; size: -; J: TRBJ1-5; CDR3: CASSPRTGGGEPQHF
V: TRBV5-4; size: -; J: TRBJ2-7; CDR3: CASGWQGAGEQYF
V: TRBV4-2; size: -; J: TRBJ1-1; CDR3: CASSPRQGGNTEAFF
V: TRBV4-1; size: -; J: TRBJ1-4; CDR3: CASSQETVSGNEKLFF
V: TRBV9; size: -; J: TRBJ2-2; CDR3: CASSPLAGTGELFF
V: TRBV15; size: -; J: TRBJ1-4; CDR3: CATSRPQGLQGFNEKLFF
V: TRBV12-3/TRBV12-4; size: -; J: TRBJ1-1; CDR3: CASSSGTEKAFF
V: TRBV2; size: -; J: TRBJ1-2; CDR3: CASWGDSTAAREGYTF
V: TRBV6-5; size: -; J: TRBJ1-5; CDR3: CASRDRAAWQPQHF
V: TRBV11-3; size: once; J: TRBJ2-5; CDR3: CASSFSGRETQYF
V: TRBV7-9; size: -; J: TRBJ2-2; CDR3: CASSLGQAHGELFF
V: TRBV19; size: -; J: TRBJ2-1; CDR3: CASSTTGGITGVFNEQFF
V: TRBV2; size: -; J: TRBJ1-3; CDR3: CASSTGTGGHTIYF
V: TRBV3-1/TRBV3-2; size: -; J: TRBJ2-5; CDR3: CASSQDLGTETQYF
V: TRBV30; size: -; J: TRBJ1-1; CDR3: CAWSAGQPNTEAFF
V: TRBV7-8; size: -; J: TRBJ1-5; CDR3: CASSLGGGQPQHF
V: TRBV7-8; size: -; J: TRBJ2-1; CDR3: CASTLGDRRYNEQFF
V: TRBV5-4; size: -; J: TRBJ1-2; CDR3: CASSLGPTLQDDYGYTF
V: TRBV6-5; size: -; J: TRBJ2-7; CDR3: CASSRDIPLMYF
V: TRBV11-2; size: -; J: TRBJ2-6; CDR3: CASSWSTGAGANVLTF
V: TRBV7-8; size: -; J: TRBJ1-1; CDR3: CASSTDIPTTFF
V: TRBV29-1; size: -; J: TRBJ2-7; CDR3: CSVEFRGYLEQYF
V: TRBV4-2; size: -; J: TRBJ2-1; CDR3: CASSQETGFYNEQFF
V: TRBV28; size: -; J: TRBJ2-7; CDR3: CASSRLAGGPDEQYF
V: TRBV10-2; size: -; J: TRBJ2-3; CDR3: CASSESKSSRGTDTQYF
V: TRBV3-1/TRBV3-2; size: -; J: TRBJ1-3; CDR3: CASSQDSFQSSGNTIYF
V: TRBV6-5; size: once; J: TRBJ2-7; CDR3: CASSYSGGAPYEQYF
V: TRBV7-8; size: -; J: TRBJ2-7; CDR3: CASTLGRTGGYEQYF
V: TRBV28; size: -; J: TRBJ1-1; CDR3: CASSLARDTEAFF
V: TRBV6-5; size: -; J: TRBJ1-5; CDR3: CASSLRDNQPQHF
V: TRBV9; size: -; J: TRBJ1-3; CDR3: CASSAIPGAGNTIYF
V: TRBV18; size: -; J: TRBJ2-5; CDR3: CASSTSSPQETQYF
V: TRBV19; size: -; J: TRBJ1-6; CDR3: CASKSPSSYNSPLHF
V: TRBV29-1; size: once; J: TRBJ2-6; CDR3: CSVGTGGGGANVLTF
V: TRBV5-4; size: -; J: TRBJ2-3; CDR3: CASSSPHAGLNTDTQYF
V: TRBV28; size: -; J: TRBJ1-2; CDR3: CASSLQGNYGYTF
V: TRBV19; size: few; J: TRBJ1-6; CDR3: CASSPLFRPGSNSPLHF